A single sample gave rise to the 7 T cell receptor beta chains below, sequenced in a study of tumor and adjacent non-tumor tissue in lung cancer. A modified ARM-PCR protocol with three rounds of nested PCR amplified TCRbeta. Each CDR3 protein is one row after TCRdb ran MiXCR on the multiplex PCR reads. The table shows some 120,000 distinct CDR3 sequences, with about 66% occurring only once. This sample's RNA came from whole unsorted tissue. The sample consisted of lung tumor tissue. The receptors come from a man between 25 and 39 years old with non-small cell lung cancer.

This clonotype was recorded at least ten times. The genes are TRBV12-3 or TRBV12-4 and TRBJ2-2; TRBD2 might be the D (5 bases). This CDR3 contains 14 residues. Deletions cut 2 bases from V and 5 bases from J, with 9 bases between. The CDR3 protein is CASSLPGGTGELFF. As DNA, the CDR3 is TGTGCCAGCAGTTTACCTGGAGGAACCGGGGAGCTGTTTTTT.

Concerning this clonotype: A clone one base away is much larger, so this may be a read error. The chain couples TRBV20-1 to TRBJ1-1; no clear D gene. Germline V gene lookup returns CDR1 DFQATT and CDR2 SNEGSKA (reference sequence). The CDR3 covers 16 residues. The V and J ends lost 4 bases and 5 bases respectively, with 23 bases between them. The CDR3 region is CSANVTGSGVGTEAFF. In nucleotides, the CDR3 is TGCAGTGCTAATGTGACCGGGTCTGGAGTCGGTACTGAAGCTTTCTTT.

The J gene is TRBJ2-1, the V gene TRBV11-2; 7 nucleotides line up with TRBD1. V shed 0 bases and J 13 bases; nucleotides not matched to a gene: 6. CDR1 SGHAT and CDR2 FQNNGV come from the germline V gene. This CDR3 contains 13 residues. CDR3 coding DNA: TGTGCCAGCAGCTTAGATGGGGACAGTGAACAGTTCTTC. Amino acids: CASSLDGDSEQFF.

About this clonotype itself: The junction shows a germline mismatch at one end, possibly a read error. V usage is TRBV20-1 and J usage is TRBJ1-1; TRBD1 matches 7 bases. CDR1 is DFQATT and CDR2 is SNEGSKA in the germline V gene (reference sequence). CDR3 length: 15 residues. Here the CDR3 DNA reads TGCAGTGCTAGATATTCAGGGACAGCGAACACTGAAGTTTTCTTT. Amino acids: CSARYSGTANTEVFF.

This clonotype was counted between two and nine times. A much bigger clone sits one base away, suggesting this may be a read error. The chain joins TRBV20-1 to TRBJ1-1; 7 nucleotides agree with TRBD1. Per the germline V gene, CDR1 is DFQATT and CDR2 is SNEGSKA (reference sequence). The CDR3 loop spans 12 amino acids. Written as DNA, the CDR3 is TGCAGTGCTAGAGCAGGGGGGAATGAAGCTCTCTTT. Encoded protein: CSARAGGNEALF.

Points on this clonotype: Germline is not matched at one junction end, which may reflect a read error. This rearrangement joins TRBV6-6 to TRBJ2-1; D uncertain. The CDR3 runs to 14 residues. Germline V gives CDR1 MNHNY, CDR2 SVGAGI (reference sequence). This CDR3 is CASSYFGPRQEQFF. The CDR3, as DNA: TGTGCCAGCAGTTACTTCGGACCCAGGCAGGAGCAATTCTTC.

Points on this clonotype: A much larger clone differs from this one at a single base, so this may be a read error. The rearrangement joins TRBV29-1 to TRBJ1-2; D is unresolved. There are 15 residues in the CDR3. The ends were cut back, 6 bases at V and 4 bases at J, with 21 bases in the middle. CDR1 is SQVTM, CDR2 ANQGSEA, per germline. CDR3 coding DNA: TGCAGCGTGTCGAAGGGTCGCAATAGCCCCTATGGCTACACCTTC. It encodes CSVSKGRNSPYGYTF. The complete variable domain, with remaining parts taken from reference TRBV29-1 and TRBJ1-2, reads SAVISQKPSRDICQRGTSLTIQCQVDSQVTMMFWYRQQPGQSLTLIATANQGSEATYESGFVIDKFPISRPNLTFSTLTVSNMSPEDSSIYLCSVSKGRNSPYGYTFGSGTRLTVV.